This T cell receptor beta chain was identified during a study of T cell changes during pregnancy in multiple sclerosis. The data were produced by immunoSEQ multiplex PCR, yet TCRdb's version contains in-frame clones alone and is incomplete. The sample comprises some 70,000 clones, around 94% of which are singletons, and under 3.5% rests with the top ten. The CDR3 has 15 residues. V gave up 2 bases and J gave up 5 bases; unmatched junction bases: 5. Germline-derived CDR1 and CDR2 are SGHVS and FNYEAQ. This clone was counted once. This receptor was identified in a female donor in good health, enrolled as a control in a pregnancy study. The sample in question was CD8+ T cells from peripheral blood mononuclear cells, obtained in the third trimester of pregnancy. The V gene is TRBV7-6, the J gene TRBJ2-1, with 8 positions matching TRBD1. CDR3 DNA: TGTGCCAGCAGCTTAAGGCAGGGGGCGGACAATGAGCAGTTCTTC. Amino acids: CASSLRQGADNEQFF.